Below are 19 T cell receptor beta chains sequenced from a single sample in a study of regulatory T cells in long-lasting Graves disease. Time point denoted: newly diagnosed GD, antithyroid drugs for less than 3 months. PBMC-extracted RNA yielded the TCR library. Relying on iRepertoire HTBI primers and Arm-PCR of CDR3 regions, the team built TCR beta libraries. A single record per CDR3 protein comes from TCRdb applying MiXCR to the multiplex PCR reads. Among 300,000 to 400,000 distinct CDR3 sequences listed, more than 15% were seen once. Sequenced material: peripheral blood mononuclear cells (PBMCs), taken at new diagnosis, from a patient treated with antithyroid drugs. Every receptor here comes from a female donor with Graves disease.

On this clonotype: A read error is possible here, since a much larger clone lies one base away. This chain connects TRBV12-3 or TRBV12-4 to TRBJ2-7, with D tentatively TRBD2 (5 bases). The CDR3 consists of 14 residues. The CDR3 sequence is CVSTRGPSSYEQYF. CDR3 in DNA: TGTGTCAGCACCCGGGGTCCTAGCTCCTACGAGCAGTACTTC.

On this clonotype: A much larger clone lies a single base off, so this may be a read error. This chain connects TRBV6-2 or TRBV6-3 to TRBJ2-1; D remains ambiguous. Trimming took 4 bases from V and 13 from J, leaving 17 bases between them. Germline values: CDR1 MNHEY, CDR2 SVGEGT. The CDR3 has 13 amino acids. Here the CDR3 reads CASSSEPQVAQFF. The DNA for the CDR3 is TGTGCCAGCAGTTCAGAACCCCAAGTGGCCCAGTTCTTC.

This clonotype was seen more than once but under ten times. The rearrangement links TRBV19 to TRBJ2-5, with 7 bases that match TRBD1. Germline CDR1 reads LNHDA; CDR2 reads SQIVND (reference sequence). The CDR3 is 13 residues long. V shed 10 bases and J 3 bases; nucleotides not matched to a gene: 8. CDR3 nucleotides: TGTGCCACTAAGGGCAGGGGGAAAGAGACCCAGTACTTC. It is translated as CATKGRGKETQYF.

This clonotype has at least ten counts. The chain uses TRBV12-3 or TRBV12-4 and TRBJ2-1; maybe TRBD2 (5 bases). The CDR3 has 14 amino acids. The germline V and J ends were trimmed by 2 bases and 9 bases, with 14 bases remaining between them. This CDR3 reads CASSLLGGGSEQFF. Here the CDR3 DNA reads TGTGCCAGCAGTTTACTGGGCGGAGGCAGTGAGCAGTTCTTC.

This clonotype appeared many times. The V call is TRBV2, the J call TRBJ2-7, with D maybe TRBD2 (6 bases). The CDR3 runs 15 residues. Per germline, CDR1 SNHLY and CDR2 FYNNEI. Trimming left V 2 bases short and J 2 bases short, with 13 bases between. The CDR3 loop is CASSETSRGAYEQYF. In DNA form, the CDR3 reads TGTGCCAGCAGTGAAACTAGCAGAGGGGCCTACGAGCAGTACTTC.

Details on this clonotype: The CDR3 ends on some other residue instead of the conserved phenylalanine or tryptophan, so this is likely a read error. This rearrangement joins TRBV30 to TRBJ2-7, with TRBD1 as a possible D gene (5 bases). The V and J ends lost 2 bases and 3 bases respectively, with 8 bases between them. Germline V gene data show CDR1 as GTSNPN and CDR2 as SVGIG (reference sequence). The CDR3 is made up of 12 amino acids. CDR3 loop: CAWSPQDYEQYS. In nucleotides, the CDR3 is TGTGCCTGGAGTCCACAGGACTACGAGCAGTACTCC.

The chain joins TRBV2 to TRBJ1-4, with TRBD1 matching over 8 bases. Germline values: CDR1 SNHLY, CDR2 FYNNEI. The CDR3 covers 16 residues. The junction had 12 bases not matched to a gene; V was cut back by 6 bases and J by 6 bases. CDR3 sequence (DNA): TGTGCCAGCAGACAAAGCCGACAGGGGAGGGATGAAAAACTGTTTTTT. As protein: CASRQSRQGRDEKLFF.

This clonotype has more than one count but fewer than ten. As DNA, the CDR3 is TGTGCCAGCAGTGGTAGACATCACTCGCGAAATGAAAAACTGTTTTTT. This translates into CASSGRHHSRNEKLFF. The chain has TRBV2 and TRBJ1-4; D is uncertain. The CDR3 has 16 amino acids. Germline assignment: CDR1 SNHLY and CDR2 FYNNEI. V lost 4 bases, J lost 5 bases, and 17 bases lay in between. Looking up the rest from reference TRBV2 and TRBJ1-4 gives the full variable domain: EPEVTQTPSHQVTQMGQEVILRCVPISNHLYFYWYRQILGQKVEFLVSFYNNEISEKSEIFDDQFSVERPDGSNFTLKIRSTKLEDSAMYFCASSGRHHSRNEKLFFGSGTQLSVL.

This sequence joins TRBV28 and TRBJ2-7; a possible D gene is TRBD1 (5 bases). Germline V gene lookup returns CDR1 MDHEN and CDR2 SYDVKM. Trimming shortened V by 4 bases and J by 2 bases, and 12 bases separated the two germline ends. The CDR3 is 14 residues long. CDR3 sequence reads: CASSWSDIPYEQYF. DNA of the CDR3: TGTGCCAGCAGTTGGTCGGACATCCCCTACGAGCAGTACTTC.

This rearrangement joins TRBV5-1 to TRBJ2-2; D is possibly TRBD1 or TRBD2 (5 bases each). From germline, CDR1 is SGHRS and CDR2 YFSETQ. The V and J ends lost 4 bases and 8 bases respectively, with 15 bases between them. The CDR3 has 14 residues. The CDR3 reads CASSKGSLTGELFF. Here the CDR3 DNA reads TGCGCCAGCAGCAAGGGGAGCCTTACGGGGGAGCTGTTTTTT.

There are a few counts of this clonotype. This chain uses TRBV6-1 with TRBJ2-1; 7 bases fit TRBD2. V was pared by 8 bases and J by 3 bases, with 10 bases of the junction left unmatched. CDR1 and CDR2 from the germline V gene are MNHNS and SASEGT. The CDR3 has 15 residues. The CDR3, as DNA: TGTGCCAGCGCCCCTAGCGGAGCCAGCTACAATGAGCAGTTCTTC. Translation gives CASAPSGASYNEQFF.

This clonotype came up many times. The chain is built from TRBV25-1 and TRBJ1-2, with TRBD1 identical over 9 bases. V lost 5 bases to trimming and J lost 5 bases; unmatched junction nucleotides: 9. The germline V gene has CDR1 MGHDK and CDR2 SYGVNS. This CDR3 is 15 amino acids long. CDR3 loop: CASSPPPGTGYGYTF. In DNA form, the CDR3 reads TGTGCCAGCAGTCCTCCGCCCGGGACAGGGTATGGCTACACCTTC.

There are many counts of this clonotype. V usage is TRBV6-2 or TRBV6-3 and J usage is TRBJ2-2; TRBD2 matches at 9 bases. After removal of 0 bases from V and 8 bases from J, the junction contained 10 bases not matched to a gene. The germline V gene has CDR1 MNHEY and CDR2 SVGEGT. CDR3 length equals 17 residues. As DNA, the CDR3 is TGTGCCAGCAGTTACTCGGGTTTAGCGGGAGATACGGGGGAGCTGTTTTTT. Protein: CASSYSGLAGDTGELFF.

This clonotype was seen many times. The chain has TRBV10-3 and TRBJ2-3, with 7 nucleotides matching TRBD2. V gave up 11 bases and J gave up 4 bases; unmatched junction bases: 12. There are 14 residues in the CDR3. Germline V gene lookup returns CDR1 ENHRY and CDR2 SYGVKD. The CDR3 sequence: CAHGAGVTADTQYF. DNA of the CDR3: TGTGCCCATGGGGCGGGAGTTACCGCAGATACGCAGTATTTT.

This chain joins TRBV2 and TRBJ2-2; TRBD2 agrees at 7 bases. The CDR3 runs to 14 residues. The germline CDR1 and CDR2 sequences are SNHLY and FYNNEI. With 7 bases clipped from V and 4 bases from J, the junction kept 6 bases outside the gene matches. In DNA, the CDR3 is TGTGCCAGCATCTCGCGGGAGAGCACCGGGGAGCTGTTTTTT. This translates into CASISRESTGELFF.

This clonotype was seen more than once but under ten times. V and J are TRBV18 and TRBJ1-1; 7 bases match TRBD1. CDR3 length equals 16 residues. Germline V CDR1 and CDR2: KGHSH, LQKENI. Trimming took 6 bases from V and 0 from J; bases not matched to a gene: 10. CDR3 residues: CASSPSQGYMNTEAFF. For the CDR3, the DNA is TGTGCCAGCTCGCCTTCACAGGGGTATATGAACACTGAAGCTTTCTTT. Variable domain in full (rest from reference TRBV18 and TRBJ1-1): NAGVMQNPRHLVRRRGQEARLRCSPMKGHSHVYWYRQLPEEGLKFMVYLQKENIIDESGMPKERFSAEFPKEGPSILRIQQVVRGDSAAYFCASSPSQGYMNTEAFFGQGTRLTVV.

Regarding this clonotype: A far larger clone is a single base away, which makes a read error likely. The J gene is TRBJ2-3, the V gene TRBV12-3 or TRBV12-4; TRBD1 might be the D (6 bases). With the DNA end fitting TRBJ2-7 better, the J assignment may be wrong. The CDR3 extends over 13 amino acids. The chain's CDR3 is CASSTRGRAEQYF. CDR3 DNA sequence: TGTGCCAGCAGCACCAGGGGCAGGGCCGAGCAGTACTTC.

This clonotype occurred once. One junction end disagrees with the germline gene, perhaps due to a read error. The J gene is TRBJ1-1, the V gene TRBV10-3; no firm D call. The CDR3 runs 12 residues. From germline, CDR1 is ENHRY and CDR2 SYGVKD. The CDR3 sequence: CASSPVPPAAFF. The CDR3 nucleotides read TGTGCCAGCAGTCCGGTGCCCCCCGCGGCTTTCTTT.

Many counts were recorded for this clonotype. V and J are TRBV27 and TRBJ2-7, with a weak D call TRBD2 (6 bases). This CDR3 has 14 residues. From germline, CDR1 is MNHEY and CDR2 SMNVEV (reference sequence). V lost 7 bases and J 3 bases, leaving 16 bases between the germline ends. CDR3 sequence: CASTGGGGIYEQYF. CDR3 in DNA: TGTGCCAGCACGGGTGGTGGGGGGATCTACGAGCAGTACTTC.